A selection of T cell receptor beta chains follows, all from one sample in a study of blood T cell repertoires in COVID-19. Produced via immunoSEQ multiplex PCR; TCRdb's table is partial and in-frame only. The table shows about 250,000 clones, with approximately 85% occurring only once. Sequencing was carried out using PBMCs or T cells enriched from blood (not recorded which). The receptors shown here come from a woman aged 50 to 65 with acute COVID-19. Each CDR3 is given with its conserved first and last residue. Fields, in order: J gene, clone size, D gene, V gene, CDR3 DNA, CDR3 protein. The D gene is left open where the match is weak. Size values are once, few and many counts, or a class for expanded clones, and some rows have none.

>TRBJ1-2|NA|TRBD1|TRBV11-2
TGTGCCAGCAGCTTAACAGGGGGGCAGGCTGGCTACACCTTC
CASSLTGGQAGYTF
>TRBJ2-3|NA|NA|TRBV2
TGTGCCAGCCGTCCGGGACTGGGTGCGGCAGATACGCAGTATTTT
CASRPGLGAADTQYF
>TRBJ2-7|few|NA|TRBV21-1
TGTGCCAGCAGCAATTGCGAAACCTACGAGCAGTACTTC
CASSNCETYEQYF
>TRBJ1-2|few|NA|TRBV4-3
TGCGCCAGCAGCCAATTGACAGGTCCTTCCTATGGCTACACCTTC
CASSQLTGPSYGYTF
>TRBJ1-3|NA|NA|TRBV29-1
TGCAGCGTTGACTTCGGGACATCTGGAAACACCATATATTTT
CSVDFGTSGNTIYF
>TRBJ2-5|NA|NA|TRBV11-2
TGTGCCAGCAGCTTTGGCGGCCAGTGGGAGACCCAGTACTTC
CASSFGGQWETQYF
>TRBJ1-4|NA|TRBD1|TRBV15
TGTGCCACCAGCAGGGGGGCCGGGACAGGTGAAAAACTGTTTTTT
CATSRGAGTGEKLFF
>TRBJ1-6|NA|NA|TRBV27
TGTGCCAGCAGTCAAATAACCGGGTCCGAGTATAATTCACCCCTCCACTTT
CASSQITGSEYNSPLHF
>TRBJ2-4|NA|NA|TRBV7-2
TGTGCCAGCAGCCCCCTCGGCGAGGGCAAAAACATTCAGTACTTC
CASSPLGEGKNIQYF
>TRBJ2-2|NA|TRBD1|TRBV4-2
TGTGCCAGCAGCCAGGACAGGGGGCGGACCGGGGAGCTGTTTTTT
CASSQDRGRTGELFF
>TRBJ2-2|NA|TRBD1|TRBV19
TGTGCCAGTAAATTGACAGGGTCCCCCGGGGAGCTGTTTTTT
CASKLTGSPGELFF
>TRBJ2-7|NA|NA|TRBV29-1
TGCAGCGTTGAGGGGACGTCAGGGGTCGGGCAGTACTTC
CSVEGTSGVGQYF
>TRBJ1-2|NA|TRBD1|TRBV4-1
TGCGCCAGCAGCCATGGGGACAGGGGGACCTATGGCTACACCTTC
CASSHGDRGTYGYTF
>TRBJ1-4|NA|TRBD1|TRBV7-6
TGTGCCAGCAGCTTAGACCCAGGGGGTCCTGAAAAACTGTTTTTT
CASSLDPGGPEKLFF
>TRBJ1-2|NA|TRBD1|TRBV7-2
TGTGCCAGCAGCTTAGGGGGGACAGCCGCCTATGGCTACACCTTC
CASSLGGTAAYGYTF
>TRBJ1-4|once|TRBD1|TRBV12-5
TGTGCTAGTGCAGGTTCGCTGGGACAGGGGTTCGAGGGCGGAAAACTGTTTTTT
CASAGSLGQGFEGGKLFF
>TRBJ1-4|few|NA|TRBV11-2
TGTGCCAGCAGCTTAGGCCGACAGACTGCAACTAATGAAAAACTGTTTTTT
CASSLGRQTATNEKLFF
>TRBJ1-5|NA|TRBD1|TRBV19
TGTGCCAGTAGTATGGGGGGGACAGGGATCGGTCAGCCCCAGCATTTT
CASSMGGTGIGQPQHF
>TRBJ2-7|NA|TRBD1|TRBV19
TGTGCCAGCCGGGACAGGTCAACCTACGAGCAGTACTTC
CASRDRSTYEQYF
>TRBJ1-2|NA|NA|TRBV9
TGTGCCAGCAGCGTAGGGGGACTCGGGGGCTACACCTTC
CASSVGGLGGYTF
>TRBJ1-6|NA|TRBD1|TRBV28
TGTGCCAGCAGTTTGCTCAGGGGGGTCGATTCACCCCTCCACTTT
CASSLLRGVDSPLHF
>TRBJ1-5|few|NA|TRBV4-3
TGCGCCAGCAGCCAAGATCGTGGAGGAAGCAATCAGCCCCAGCATTTT
CASSQDRGGSNQPQHF
>TRBJ1-6|NA|NA|TRBV12-3/TRBV12-4
TGTGCCAGCAGTTCCCAGAAATCACCCCTCCACTTT
CASSSQKSPLHF
>TRBJ1-2|once|NA|TRBV3-1/TRBV3-2
TGTGCCAGCAGCCTACAGGGTCCTGGCTATGGCTACACCTTC
CASSLQGPGYGYTF
>TRBJ2-3|NA|TRBD2|TRBV5-4
TGTGCCAGCAGCTCCGGACTAGCGGGGGGGCTAAGCACAGATACGCAGTATTTT
CASSSGLAGGLSTDTQYF
>TRBJ1-3|NA|NA|TRBV18
TGTGCCAGCTCACCAGGGCTGGGTTTTGGAAACACCATATATTTT
CASSPGLGFGNTIYF
>TRBJ1-2|NA|NA|TRBV9
TGTGCCAGCAGCGGGTGGGGCAGGGGCGTTGACTATGGCTACACCTTC
CASSGWGRGVDYGYTF
>TRBJ2-1|once|TRBD2|TRBV19
TGTGCCAGTAGTATAACGGCTAGCGGGAACAATGAGCAGTTCTTC
CASSITASGNNEQFF
>TRBJ1-1|NA|TRBD1|TRBV7-2
TGTGCCAGCAGCTCAGACAGGGGGGCTGAAGCTTTCTTT
CASSSDRGAEAFF
>TRBJ2-2|NA|NA|TRBV11-2
TGTGCCAGCAGCTTAGAAGGCGGGACGCACACCGGGGAGCTGTTTTTT
CASSLEGGTHTGELFF
>TRBJ1-4|once|NA|TRBV14
TGTGCCAGCAGCCATTCAAGCCCGTTTACAGGGAAGGACGAAAAACTGTTTTTT
CASSHSSPFTGKDEKLFF
>TRBJ1-2|NA|NA|TRBV5-1
TGCGCCAGCAGCTCGCAGGGGACCCATGGCTACACCTTC
CASSSQGTHGYTF
>TRBJ2-3|NA|TRBD2|TRBV9
TGTGCCAGCAGCGTAGCTTTTCTAGCGGGGGATGAAGATACGCAGTATTTT
CASSVAFLAGDEDTQYF
>TRBJ2-1|NA|NA|TRBV6-2/TRBV6-3
TGTGCCAGCAGTTACGGCCGAAGCTCCTACAATGAGCAGTTCTTC
CASSYGRSSYNEQFF
>TRBJ1-1|NA|TRBD1|TRBV6-2/TRBV6-3
TGTGCCAGTAGTTACCTCACCCCGACAGGGATGAACACTGAAGCTTTCTTT
CASSYLTPTGMNTEAFF
>TRBJ2-5|NA|TRBD2|TRBV5-6
TGTGCCAGCAGCTTGCTTTCCGGGGGGGCCGGTGAGACCCAGTACTTC
CASSLLSGGAGETQYF
>TRBJ1-1|NA|NA|TRBV4-1
TGCGCCAGCAGCCAAGTGGTCAGTATGAACACTGAAGCTTTCTTT
CASSQVVSMNTEAFF
>TRBJ1-5|NA|NA|TRBV10-3
TGTGCCATCAGTGATGGGGCAGGTTCGGTTCAGCCCCAGCATTTT
CAISDGAGSVQPQHF
>TRBJ1-2|NA|NA|TRBV7-2
TGTGCCAGCAGCTTAGCAGGGACGATGGGGGGGCAGGTCTATGGCTACACCTTC
CASSLAGTMGGQVYGYTF
>TRBJ2-4|NA|NA|TRBV4-1
TGCGCCAGCAGCCAGGCGGTATCCAAAAACATTCAGTACTTC
CASSQAVSKNIQYF
>TRBJ2-1|NA|NA|TRBV20-1
TGCAGTGCTAGTCTACAGGTTCCCCTATACAATGAGCAGTTCTTC
CSASLQVPLYNEQFF
>TRBJ1-6|NA|NA|TRBV7-2
TGTGCCAGCAGCTTAGCGGCCCCAGGGTCCTATAATTCACCCCTCCACTTT
CASSLAAPGSYNSPLHF
>TRBJ2-1|NA|TRBD2|TRBV6-4
TGTGCCAGCACCCCCGATGGGACTAGAAACTACAATGAGCAGTTCTTC
CASTPDGTRNYNEQFF
>TRBJ1-1|NA|NA|TRBV7-9
TGTGCCAGCAGCTTAGGAGGGAAACCTGACGCTTTCTTT
CASSLGGKPDAFF
>TRBJ1-1|few|NA|TRBV6-1
TGTGCCAGCAGTGAATGGGGAGGAAGCAACACTGAAGCTTTCTTT
CASSEWGGSNTEAFF
>TRBJ2-6|NA|NA|TRBV18
TGTGCCAGCTTACCACAGGGACAAAGCTCCTCTGGGGCCAACGTCCTGACTTTC
CASLPQGQSSSGANVLTF
>TRBJ1-5|NA|TRBD1|TRBV2
TGTGCCAGCAGGGGACAGGGGGGACAGCCCCAGCATTTT
CASRGQGGQPQHF
>TRBJ1-6|NA|TRBD1|TRBV18
TGTGCCAGCCTGGGACAGGCTAATTCACCCCTCCACTTT
CASLGQANSPLHF
>TRBJ1-2|few|NA|TRBV29-1
TGCAGCGGGGAAGCGGCAGGGGACTATGGCTACACCTTC
CSGEAAGDYGYTF
>TRBJ1-1|NA|NA|TRBV13
TGTGCCAGCACCCCGGTGATGAACACTGAAGCTTTCTTT
CASTPVMNTEAFF
>TRBJ2-7|NA|NA|TRBV30
TGTGCCTGGAGTCAGGGTTCCTACGAGCAGTACTTC
CAWSQGSYEQYF